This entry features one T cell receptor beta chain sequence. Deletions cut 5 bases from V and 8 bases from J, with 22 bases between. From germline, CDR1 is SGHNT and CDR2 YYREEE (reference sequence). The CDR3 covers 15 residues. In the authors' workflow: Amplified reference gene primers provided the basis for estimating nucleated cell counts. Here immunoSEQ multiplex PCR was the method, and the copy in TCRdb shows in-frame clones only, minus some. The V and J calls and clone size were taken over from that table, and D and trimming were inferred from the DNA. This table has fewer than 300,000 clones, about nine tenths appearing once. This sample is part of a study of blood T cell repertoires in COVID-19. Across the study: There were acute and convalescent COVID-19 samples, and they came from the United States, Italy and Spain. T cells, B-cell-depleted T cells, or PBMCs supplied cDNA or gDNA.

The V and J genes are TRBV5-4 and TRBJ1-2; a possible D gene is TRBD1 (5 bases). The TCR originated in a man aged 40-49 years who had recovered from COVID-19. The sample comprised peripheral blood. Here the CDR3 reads CASSSVPTAAYGYTF. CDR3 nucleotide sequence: TGTGCCAGCAGTTCGGTCCCGACAGCAGCCTACGGCTACACCTTC.